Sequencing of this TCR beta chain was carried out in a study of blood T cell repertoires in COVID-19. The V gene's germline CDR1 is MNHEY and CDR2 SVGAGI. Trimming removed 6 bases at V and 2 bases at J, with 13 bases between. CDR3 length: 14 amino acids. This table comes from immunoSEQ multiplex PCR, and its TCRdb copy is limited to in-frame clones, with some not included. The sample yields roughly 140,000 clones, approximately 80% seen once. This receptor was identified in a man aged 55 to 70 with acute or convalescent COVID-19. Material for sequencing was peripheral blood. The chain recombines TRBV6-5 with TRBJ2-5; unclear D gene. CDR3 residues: CASSDLTGQETQYF. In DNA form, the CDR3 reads TGTGCCAGCAGCGACCTGACTGGTCAAGAGACCCAGTACTTC.